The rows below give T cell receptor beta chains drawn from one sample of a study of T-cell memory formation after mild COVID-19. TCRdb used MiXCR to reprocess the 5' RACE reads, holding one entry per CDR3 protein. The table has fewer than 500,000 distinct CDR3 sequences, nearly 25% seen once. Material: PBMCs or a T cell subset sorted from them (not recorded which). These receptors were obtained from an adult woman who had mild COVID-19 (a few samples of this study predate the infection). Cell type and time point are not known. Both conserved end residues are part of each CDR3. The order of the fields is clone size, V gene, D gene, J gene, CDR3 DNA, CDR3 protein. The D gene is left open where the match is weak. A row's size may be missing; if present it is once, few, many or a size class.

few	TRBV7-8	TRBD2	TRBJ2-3	TGTGCCAGCAGCCCACCGGAGACCCGGGGAGGGGCAGATACGCAGTATTTT	CASSPPETRGGADTQYF
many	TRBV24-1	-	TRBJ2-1	TGTGCCACCCTGGGCAGAGCCTACAATGAGCAGTTCTTC	CATLGRAYNEQFF
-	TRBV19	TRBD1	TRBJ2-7	TGTGCCAGTAGTATTGTGACAGGGGCCTCCTACGAGCAGTACTTC	CASSIVTGASYEQYF
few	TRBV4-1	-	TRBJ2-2	TGCGCCAGCAGCCAAGTAGGACGCTGGACGGGGGGCGTTAACACCGGGGAGCTGTTTTTT	CASSQVGRWTGGVNTGELFF
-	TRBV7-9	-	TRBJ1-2	TGTGCCAGCAGCCCAGGGGATGGCTACACCTTC	CASSPGDGYTF
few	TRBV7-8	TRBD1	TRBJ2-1	TGTGCCAGCAGCTCAAGACAGGGTGAGTCCTACAATGAGCAGTTCTTC	CASSSRQGESYNEQFF
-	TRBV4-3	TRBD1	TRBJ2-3	TGCGCCAGCAGCCGAGAGGGTAGGGGGCTGCCAGATACGCAGTATTTT	CASSREGRGLPDTQYF
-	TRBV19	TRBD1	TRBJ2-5	TGTGCCAGTAGTATGGGGACAGGTCCTCAAGAGACCCAGTACTTC	CASSMGTGPQETQYF
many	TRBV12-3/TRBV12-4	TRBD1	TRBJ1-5	TGTGCCAGCAGCCCCGTCCGGGACAGGGGGAATCAGCCCCAGCATTTT	CASSPVRDRGNQPQHF
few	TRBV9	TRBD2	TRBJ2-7	TGTGCCAGCAGCGTAGATAGCGGGAGCTACGAGCAGTACTTC	CASSVDSGSYEQYF
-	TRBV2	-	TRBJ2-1	TGTGCCAGCTCGCCACCGGGGCGAAGGGGGGGAAATGAGCAGTTCTTC	CASSPPGRRGGNEQFF
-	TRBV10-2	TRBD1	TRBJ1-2	TGCGCCAGCAGCAAGACAGGGGAGAACTATGGCTACACCTTC	CASSKTGENYGYTF
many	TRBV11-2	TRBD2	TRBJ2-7	TGTGCCAGCAGCCCTAGCCTAGCGGGGGGAACCTACGAGCAGTACTTC	CASSPSLAGGTYEQYF
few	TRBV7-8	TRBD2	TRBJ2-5	TGTGCCAGCAGCTCTCGGACTAGCGAAGAGACCCAGTACTTC	CASSSRTSEETQYF
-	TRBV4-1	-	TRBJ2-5	TGCGCCAGCAGCCAAGACAGGGCGATGAAGACCCAGTACTTC	CASSQDRAMKTQYF
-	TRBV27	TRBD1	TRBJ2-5	TGTGCCAGCATGCAGTTAGGCGGACAGGGGGTCCCCCAGTACTTC	CASMQLGGQGVPQYF